The sequence of this T cell receptor (beta chain) was determined in a study of cytomegalovirus exposure and HLA in healthy donors. Study-level results: Upon later analysis, TCR association rates were observed to vary by HLA locus, being highest for DRB1 and lowest for HLA-C. Three CMV-associated chains were confirmed in vitro to be specific for CMV antigens.

Of note for this clone: Its target is not known.

PCR amplification relied on 60 Vbeta primers (plus 13 Jbeta primers). Per the original data handling: Roughly 81 million unique TCR beta chains, roughly 11 million shared, were counted in a later analysis. Assay: immunoSEQ multiplex PCR; the TCRdb copy retains only in-frame clones and omits some. The DNA was the basis for D and trimming; V, J and clone size are from that table. Of around 98,000 clones listed, around 73% are singletons. Germline V lookup: CDR1 MNHEY, CDR2 SMNVEV (reference sequence). V lost 3 bases, J lost 8 bases, and 6 bases stayed unmatched. This CDR3 has 14 residues. The donors comprised healthy bone marrow donors.

The source of this sequence is a female donor in good health and CMV-seronegative. This chain joins TRBV27 and TRBJ2-1; the match to TRBD2 covers 8 bases. Source material: PBMCs. The CDR3 loop reads CASSFEREWHEQFF. CDR3 in DNA: TGTGCCAGCAGTTTCGAGCGGGAGTGGCATGAGCAGTTCTTC.